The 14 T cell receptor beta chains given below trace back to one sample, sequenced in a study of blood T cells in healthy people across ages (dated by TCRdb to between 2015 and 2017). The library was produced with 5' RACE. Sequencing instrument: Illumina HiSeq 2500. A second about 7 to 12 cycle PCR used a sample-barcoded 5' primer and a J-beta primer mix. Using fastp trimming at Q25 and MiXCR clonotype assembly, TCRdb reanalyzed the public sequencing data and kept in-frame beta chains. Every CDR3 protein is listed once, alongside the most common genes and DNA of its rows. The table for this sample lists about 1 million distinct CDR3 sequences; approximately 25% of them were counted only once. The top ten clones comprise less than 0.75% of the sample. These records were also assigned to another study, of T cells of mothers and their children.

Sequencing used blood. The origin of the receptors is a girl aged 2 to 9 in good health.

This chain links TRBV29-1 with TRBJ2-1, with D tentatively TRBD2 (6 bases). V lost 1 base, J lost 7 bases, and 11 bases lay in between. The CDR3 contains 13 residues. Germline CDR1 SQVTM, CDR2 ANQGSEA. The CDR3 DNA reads TGCAGCGTTGAAGCCCCGGGGAGGAATGAGCAGTTCTTC. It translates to CSVEAPGRNEQFF.

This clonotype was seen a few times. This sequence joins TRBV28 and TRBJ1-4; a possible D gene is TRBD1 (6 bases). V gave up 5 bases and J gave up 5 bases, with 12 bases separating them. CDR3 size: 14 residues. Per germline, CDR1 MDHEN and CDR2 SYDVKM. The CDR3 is CASSPQGLNEKLFF. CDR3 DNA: TGTGCCAGCAGTCCACAGGGTCTAAATGAAAAACTGTTTTTT.

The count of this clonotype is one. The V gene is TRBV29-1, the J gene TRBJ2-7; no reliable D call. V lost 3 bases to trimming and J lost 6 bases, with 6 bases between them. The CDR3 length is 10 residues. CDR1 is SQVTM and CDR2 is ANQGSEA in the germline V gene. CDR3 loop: CSVDTGEQYF. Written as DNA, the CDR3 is TGCAGCGTTGATACCGGCGAGCAGTACTTC.

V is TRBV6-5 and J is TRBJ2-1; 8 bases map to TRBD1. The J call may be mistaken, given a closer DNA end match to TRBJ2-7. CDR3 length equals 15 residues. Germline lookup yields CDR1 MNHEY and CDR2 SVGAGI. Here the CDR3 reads CASSYSAGGTGEQYF. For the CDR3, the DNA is TGTGCCAGCAGTTACTCGGCTGGAGGGACAGGAGAGCAGTACTTC.

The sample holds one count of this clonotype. CDR3 DNA sequence: TGTGCCAGCAGCGTAGCGGGATCTCCCTCCTACAATGAGCAGTTCTTC. This gives the protein CASSVAGSPSYNEQFF. The chain combines TRBV9 with TRBJ2-1; D might be TRBD2 (5 bases). Germline V lookup: CDR1 SGDLS, CDR2 YYNGEE. The V end was cut by 0 bases, the J end by 0 bases, with 10 bases between. The CDR3 is made up of 16 amino acids.

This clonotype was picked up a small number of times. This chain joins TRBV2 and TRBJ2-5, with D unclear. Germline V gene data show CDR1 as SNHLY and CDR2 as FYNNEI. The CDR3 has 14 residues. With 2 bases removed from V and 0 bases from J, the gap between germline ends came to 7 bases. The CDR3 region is CASSELKYQETQYF. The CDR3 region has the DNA TGTGCCAGCAGTGAATTAAAGTACCAAGAGACCCAGTACTTC.

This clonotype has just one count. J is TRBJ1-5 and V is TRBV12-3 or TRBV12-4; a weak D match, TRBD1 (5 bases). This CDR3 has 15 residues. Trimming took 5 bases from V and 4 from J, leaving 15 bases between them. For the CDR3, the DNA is TGTGCCAGCAGTCTCGGGACGGGAAATAATCAGCCCCAGCATTTT. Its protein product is CASSLGTGNNQPQHF.

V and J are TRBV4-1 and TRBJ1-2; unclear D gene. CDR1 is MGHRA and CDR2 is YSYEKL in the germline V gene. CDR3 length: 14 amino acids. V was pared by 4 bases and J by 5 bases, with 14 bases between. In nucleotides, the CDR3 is TGCGCCAGCAGCCCAGCAGCGGGTTCTTATGGCTACACCTTC. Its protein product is CASSPAAGSYGYTF.

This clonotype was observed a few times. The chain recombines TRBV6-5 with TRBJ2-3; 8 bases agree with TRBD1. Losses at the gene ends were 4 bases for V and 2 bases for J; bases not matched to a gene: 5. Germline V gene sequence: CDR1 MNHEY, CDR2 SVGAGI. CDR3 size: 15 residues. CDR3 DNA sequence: TGTGCCAGCAGTTCCCTGGGACAGGACACAGATACGCAGTATTTT. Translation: CASSSLGQDTDTQYF.

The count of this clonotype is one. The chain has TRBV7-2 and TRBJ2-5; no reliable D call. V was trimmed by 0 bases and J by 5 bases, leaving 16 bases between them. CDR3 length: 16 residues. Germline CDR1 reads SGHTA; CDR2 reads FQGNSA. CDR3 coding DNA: TGTGCCAGCAGCTTAGCGCTAGTCAGTTATACGGAGACCCAGTACTTC. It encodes CASSLALVSYTETQYF.

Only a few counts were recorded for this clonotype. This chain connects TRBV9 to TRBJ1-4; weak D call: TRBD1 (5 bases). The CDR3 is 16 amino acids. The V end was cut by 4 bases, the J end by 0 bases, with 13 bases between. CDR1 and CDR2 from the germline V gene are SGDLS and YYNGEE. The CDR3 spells CASSPGWGATNEKLFF. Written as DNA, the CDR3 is TGTGCCAGCAGCCCCGGGTGGGGGGCAACTAATGAAAAACTGTTTTTT. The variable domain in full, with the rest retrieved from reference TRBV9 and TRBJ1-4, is DSGVTQTPKHLITATGQRVTLRCSPRSGDLSVYWYQQSLDQGLQFLIQYYNGEERAKGNILERFSAQQFPDLHSELNLSSLELGDSALYFCASSPGWGATNEKLFFGSGTQLSVL.

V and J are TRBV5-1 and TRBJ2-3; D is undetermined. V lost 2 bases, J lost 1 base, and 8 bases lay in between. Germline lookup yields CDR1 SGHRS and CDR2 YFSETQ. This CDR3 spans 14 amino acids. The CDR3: CASSLEWGTDTQYF. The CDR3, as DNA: TGCGCCAGCAGCTTAGAATGGGGCACAGATACGCAGTATTTT. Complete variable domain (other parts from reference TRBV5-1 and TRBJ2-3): KAGVTQTPRYLIKTRGQQVTLSCSPISGHRSVSWYQQTPGQGLQFLFEYFSETQRNKGNFPGRFSGRQFSNSRSEMNVSTLELGDSALYLCASSLEWGTDTQYFGPGTRLTVL.

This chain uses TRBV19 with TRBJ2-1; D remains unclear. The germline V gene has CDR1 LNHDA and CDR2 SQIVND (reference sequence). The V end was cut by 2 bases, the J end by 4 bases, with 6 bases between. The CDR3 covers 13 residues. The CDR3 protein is CASSIRLYNEQFF. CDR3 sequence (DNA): TGTGCCAGTAGTATACGGCTTTACAATGAGCAGTTCTTC.

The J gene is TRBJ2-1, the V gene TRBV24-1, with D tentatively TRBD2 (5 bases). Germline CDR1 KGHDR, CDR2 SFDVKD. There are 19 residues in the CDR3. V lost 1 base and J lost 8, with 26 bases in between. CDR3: CATSDFSSPLGGSGDEQFF. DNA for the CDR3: TGTGCCACCAGTGATTTCTCCTCCCCCTTAGGAGGTTCCGGGGATGAGCAGTTCTTC.